The 2 T cell receptor beta chains in this list originate from one sample, sequenced in a study of long-term antiretroviral therapy in people with HIV. Researchers report immunoSEQ v3.0 was run at survey level. TCRdb's table, derived via immunoSEQ multiplex PCR, lists solely in-frame clones and lacks some. Of 25,000 to 35,000 clones listed, 86% are singletons. Source: unsorted PBMCs, taken 0.8 years after starting antiretroviral therapy. These receptors were obtained from a woman aged 25-40 years with HIV.

This chain joins TRBV11-3 and TRBJ2-3, with 7 bases matching TRBD2. Germline V gene lookup returns CDR1 SGHNT and CDR2 YENEEA. This CDR3 contains 14 residues. This CDR3 is CASTAGDGTDTQYF. DNA for the CDR3: TGTGCTAGTACCGCGGGAGATGGCACAGATACGCAGTATTTT.

The CDR3 DNA sequence: TGCGCCCTGTACGAGCAGTACGTC. Amino acid sequence: CALYEQYV. This chain joins TRBV10-1 and TRBJ2-7; no definite D call. The CDR3 is 8 amino acids. CDR1 is WNHNN and CDR2 is SYGVQD in the germline V gene (reference sequence). Trimming removed 11 bases at V and 4 bases at J, with 3 bases between.